The clone carrying this T cell receptor beta chain was found once. This entry is derived from a study of blood T cell repertoires in COVID-19. Study context: Acute-phase and convalescent COVID-19 samples originated in the United States, Italy and Spain.

Authors' processing steps: Estimation of nucleated cell counts relied on the amplification of reference gene primers. Clones were sequenced by immunoSEQ multiplex PCR, and TCRdb holds only the in-frame ones, with some missing. The V and J calls and clone size come from that table; D and trimming were worked out from the DNA. The sample comprises approximately 91,000 clones, 75% to 85% of which are singletons, and over 15% rests with the top ten. V gave up 1 base and J gave up 9 bases, with 10 bases separating them. This CDR3 contains 13 residues. The germline CDR1 and CDR2 sequences are MNHNS and SASEGT.

The origin of this receptor is a human donor in a cohort sampled during active COVID-19. Sequenced: peripheral blood. This rearrangement joins TRBV6-1 to TRBJ1-5; D is uncertain. The CDR3 sequence is CASSEDGGTPQHF. The CDR3 region has the DNA TGTGCCAGCAGTGAAGATGGAGGAACGCCCCAGCATTTT.